The present T cell receptor (beta chain) was sequenced within a study of identical twins. Study-level results: Analyses based on zero insertions could be partly confounded by invariant MAIT and iNKT cells.

TCRdb re-analysed the 5' RACE reads in MiXCR, keeping a single row per CDR3 protein. The top ten hold roughly 1.8% of the sample, which has about 690,000 distinct CDR3 sequences, approximately 6% seen once. About this clonotype: Its antigen remains unknown.

The specimen sequenced was naive T cells sorted from blood. The source is a man younger than 30 in good health.

For the CDR3, the DNA is TGTGCCAGCAGCTTAGGAGGGACTAGCGGGAGGCGTCTTTCCTACAATGAGCAGTTCTTC. This gives the protein CASSLGGTSGRRLSYNEQFF. This chain links TRBV11-2 with TRBJ2-1, with 15 bases fitting TRBD2. CDR1 SGHAT and CDR2 FQNNGV come from the germline V gene. The CDR3 is 20 residues long. After removal of 1 base from V and 1 base from J, the junction contained 8 bases not matched to a gene.